These 21 T cell receptor beta chains were sequenced from one sample in a study of cytomegalovirus exposure and HLA in healthy donors. In the PCR, 60 Vbeta and 13 Jbeta primers were used. Generated by immunoSEQ multiplex PCR, the TCRdb table keeps only in-frame clones and is missing some. The table records around 130,000 clones, about 8.5% of them present only once. Sequencing used PBMCs. These TCRs come from a man aged 35-49 years in good health and CMV-seronegative.

This chain uses TRBV11-3 with TRBJ2-3, with TRBD1 identical over 10 bases. The CDR3 covers 14 residues. After removal of 5 bases from V and 4 bases from J, the junction contained 3 bases not matched to a gene. CDR1 SGHNT and CDR2 YENEEA come from the germline V gene. CDR3 residues: CASSRTGGSDTQYF. The CDR3 nucleotides read TGTGCCAGCAGCCGGACAGGGGGGTCAGATACGCAGTATTTT.

The V and J genes are TRBV5-4 and TRBJ1-1, with D hard to call. Trimming stripped 5 bases from V and 7 bases from J, with 12 bases between. Per the germline V gene, CDR1 is SGHNT and CDR2 is YYREEE (reference sequence). The CDR3 totals 12 residues. The CDR3 region is CASRFPSGEAFF. DNA for the CDR3: TGTGCCAGCAGATTCCCGAGTGGTGAAGCTTTCTTT.

The chain has TRBV25-1 and TRBJ2-7, with 10 bases matching TRBD1. The CDR3 length is 15 residues. V dropped 6 bases and J dropped 2; count of bases not matched to a gene: 7. The V gene's germline CDR1 is MGHDK and CDR2 SYGVNS. The chain's CDR3 is CASSRWGTGAYEQYF. For the CDR3, the DNA is TGTGCCAGCAGCCGATGGGGGACAGGGGCCTACGAGCAGTACTTC.

With respect to this clone: The same CDR3 arises from other DNA sequences in this sample as well. V and J are TRBV4-1 and TRBJ1-1, with D unresolved. In germline, CDR1 is MGHRA, CDR2 YSYEKL. The V gene lost 1 base and the J gene lost 0 bases, with 6 bases spanning the gap. The CDR3 covers 14 residues. CDR3 loop: CASSQGQMNTEAFF. Here the CDR3 DNA reads TGCGCCAGCAGCCAAGGGCAGATGAACACTGAAGCTTTCTTT.

In its sample, this clone was seen a few times. This CDR3 reads CASSFTSGNTDTQYF. The CDR3 DNA is TGTGCCAGCAGTTTCACTAGCGGAAACACAGATACGCAGTATTTT. The gene calls are TRBV27 and TRBJ2-3; 8 bases are shared with TRBD2. Trimming at V came to 3 bases and at J to 2 bases, leaving 4 bases not matched to a gene. Germline V gene lookup returns CDR1 MNHEY and CDR2 SMNVEV (reference sequence). The CDR3 totals 15 residues.

The genes are TRBV7-9 and TRBJ1-2; D is ambiguous. There are 12 residues in the CDR3. The V gene lost 5 bases and the J gene lost 8 bases, with 12 bases spanning the gap. CDR1 is SEHNR and CDR2 is FQNEAQ in the germline V gene (reference sequence). The CDR3, as DNA: TGTGCCAGCAGCCGCGGGCCTGAGGGCTACACCTTC. Translated, it gives CASSRGPEGYTF.

This clone has a handful of counts. Other DNA sequences in the same sample also yield this CDR3. The chain uses TRBV2 and TRBJ2-3; TRBD1 matches at 10 bases. CDR1 and CDR2 (germline): SNHLY, FYNNEI. The CDR3 length is 14 residues. The trim removed 4 bases at V and 6 bases at J, leaving 4 bases unmatched. CDR3 protein: CASSGQGATDTQYF. CDR3 nucleotide sequence: TGTGCCAGCAGTGGACAGGGGGCGACGGATACGCAGTATTTT. Variable domain in full (rest from reference TRBV2 and TRBJ2-3): EPEVTQTPSHQVTQMGQEVILRCVPISNHLYFYWYRQILGQKVEFLVSFYNNEISEKSEIFDDQFSVERPDGSNFTLKIRSTKLEDSAMYFCASSGQGATDTQYFGPGTRLTVL.

Regarding this clone: Just one base apart from a much larger clone, this may be a read error. The chain employs TRBV11-2 and TRBJ1-1; D is unclear. CDR3 length: 11 residues. CDR1 and CDR2 from the germline V gene are SGHAT and FQNNGV. V was trimmed by 4 bases and J by 3 bases, leaving 3 bases between them. The DNA of the CDR3 is TGTGCCAGCAGCTCGGACACTGAAGCTTTCTTT. Its translation: CASSSDTEAFF.

This clone was seen only a few times. The chain couples TRBV6-5 to TRBJ1-1; possible D gene TRBD1, 5 bases. Germline CDR1 MNHEY, CDR2 SVGAGI. V shed 7 bases and J shed 2 bases, with 11 bases lying between them. CDR3 length: 13 residues. CDR3 bases: TGTGCCAGCACCCGGGGGTTTAACACTGAAGCTTTCTTT. Amino acid sequence: CASTRGFNTEAFF.

A few counts support this clone. The J gene is TRBJ2-2, the V gene TRBV11-3; 8 nucleotides agree with TRBD1. With 6 bases clipped from V and 6 bases from J, the junction kept 6 bases outside the gene matches. CDR3 length: 14 residues. CDR1 is SGHNT and CDR2 is YENEEA in the germline V gene. The CDR3 region is CASRTGQGAGELFF. The CDR3 bases are TGTGCCAGCAGAACTGGACAGGGTGCCGGGGAGCTGTTTTTT.

This clone was observed a handful of times. The chain combines TRBV4-1 with TRBJ2-1; 9 bases align to TRBD1. Germline V lookup: CDR1 MGHRA, CDR2 YSYEKL. The CDR3 covers 14 residues. J gave up 7 bases and V 1 base, and 2 bases lay outside the gene matches. DNA of the CDR3: TGCGCCAGCAGCCAAGTGGGACAGGGAAATGAGCAGTTCTTC. This translates into CASSQVGQGNEQFF.

The chain has TRBV21-1 and TRBJ1-1. TRBV21-1 is designated a pseudogene. The CDR3 has 15 amino acids. CDR3 loop: CASSKGRVRNTEAFF. DNA for the CDR3: TGTGCCAGCAGCAAAGGGAGGGTACGGAACACTGAAGCTTTCTTT.

This clone was seen only a few times. The genes are TRBV27 and TRBJ2-3; 8 positions match TRBD1. The CDR3 is 13 residues long. J lost 1 base, V lost 8 bases, and 2 bases had no gene match. Germline-derived CDR1 and CDR2 are MNHEY and SMNVEV (reference sequence). CDR3 loop: CASQGARTDTQYF. The CDR3 region has the DNA TGTGCCAGCCAGGGGGCCCGCACAGATACGCAGTATTTT.

This rearrangement joins TRBV28 to TRBJ1-5; TRBD1 matches at 8 bases. This CDR3 region has 14 residues. Germline CDR1 and CDR2: MDHEN and SYDVKM. Unmatched junction bases numbered 3, after V lost 6 bases and J lost 2 bases. CDR3 coding DNA: TGTGCCAGCAGCTCGGGACAGGGCAATCAGCCCCAGCATTTT. Its translation is CASSSGQGNQPQHF. Full variable domain (outside the CDR3, taken from reference TRBV28 and TRBJ1-5): DVKVTQSSRYLVKRTGEKVFLECVQDMDHENMFWYRQDPGLGLRLIYFSYDVKMKEKGDIPEGYSVSREKKERFSLILESASTNQTSMYLCASSSGQGNQPQHFGDGTRLSIL.

In its sample, this clone was seen a few times. The rearrangement uses TRBV7-6 and TRBJ2-1, with 10 bases identical to TRBD2. The CDR3 consists of 16 residues. Trimming cost V 6 bases and J 0 bases; bases outside gene matches: 5. Per the germline V gene, CDR1 is SGHVS and CDR2 is FNYEAQ. CDR3 in amino acids: CASRASGGLSYNEQFF. As DNA, the CDR3 is TGTGCCAGCAGGGCTAGCGGGGGCCTCTCCTACAATGAGCAGTTCTTC.

This clone occurred a few times. J is TRBJ2-3 and V is TRBV2, with D hard to call. The CDR3 loop spans 13 amino acids. The germline gives CDR1 SNHLY, CDR2 FYNNEI. The V end lost 8 bases, the J end lost 2 bases, and 11 bases lay between the germline ends. The CDR3 DNA reads TGTGCCAGCTGTCTCCTAGTCACAGATACGCAGTATTTT. Its protein product is CASCLLVTDTQYF.

The rearrangement links TRBV11-3 to TRBJ2-3; 15 bases are a match to TRBD2. The CDR3 extends over 16 amino acids. The V gene's germline CDR1 is SGHNT and CDR2 YENEEA. The trim removed 4 bases at V and 7 bases at J, leaving 6 bases unmatched. CDR3 in DNA: TGTGCCAGCAGCTACGCCGGGACTAGCGGGGGGAATACGCAGTATTTT. Translated: CASSYAGTSGGNTQYF.

The sample holds a few counts of this clone. This chain links TRBV7-2 with TRBJ1-3, with TRBD1 matching over 10 bases. Germline CDR1 reads SGHTA; CDR2 reads FQGNSA. The CDR3 totals 16 residues. The V and J ends lost 3 bases and 1 base, in that order; junction bases with no gene match: 3. CDR3 DNA: TGTGCCAGCAGCTTGACAGGGGGCAGGTCTGGAAACACCATATATTTT. Protein: CASSLTGGRSGNTIYF.

This chain connects TRBV9 to TRBJ1-2; 7 bases fit TRBD1. The J segment lost 6 bases and the V segment lost 6 bases, leaving 8 bases of the junction unmatched. CDR1 is SGDLS and CDR2 is YYNGEE in the germline V gene. This CDR3 comprises 13 residues. The CDR3: CASTKGQGDGYTF. The CDR3 region has the DNA TGTGCCAGCACCAAGGGGCAGGGGGATGGCTACACCTTC.

The V and J genes are TRBV7-6 and TRBJ2-7; 10 positions match TRBD1. Germline assignment: CDR1 SGHVS and CDR2 FNYEAQ. The J segment lost 2 bases and the V segment lost 9 bases, leaving 1 base of the junction unmatched. CDR3 length: 12 residues. The DNA for the CDR3 is TGTGCCAGTGGACAGGGGGCCTACGAGCAGTACTTC. It encodes CASGQGAYEQYF.

V usage is TRBV5-4 and J usage is TRBJ2-6; D possibly corresponds to TRBD2 (6 bases). V lost 5 bases to trimming and J lost 0 bases, with 12 bases between them. Germline V gene lookup returns CDR1 SGHNT and CDR2 YYREEE (reference sequence). The CDR3 spans 16 residues. The CDR3 is CASRRGGSSGANVLTF. In nucleotides, the CDR3 is TGTGCCAGCAGGCGGGGAGGTTCCTCTGGGGCCAACGTCCTGACTTTC.